One TCR beta chain is described in this entry. Its antigen is as yet unknown. It was RNA transcripts that yielded the amplified TCR beta CDR3 regions. HTBI primers were the set used in a first-round RT-PCR of the TCR CDR3. TCRdb reprocessed the multiplex PCR reads with MiXCR, giving one entry per CDR3 protein. The sample has about 690,000 distinct CDR3 sequences; approximately 15% are singletons. The data are from a study of T cells in Graves' hyperthyroidism and ophthalmopathy. Study results and caveats: Ophthalmopathy could be told apart from stable hyperthyroidism with a 13 V-J model.

Germline assignment: CDR1 LNHDA and CDR2 SQIVND (reference sequence). This CDR3 has 17 residues. Trimming took 10 bases from V and 0 from J; bases not matched to a gene: 10. An absence of ophthalmopathy progression within 18 months meant stable Graves' hyperthyroidism. Diagnoses were made from clinical symptoms, serum measures (thyroxine and TRAb), thyroid ultrasound and orbital computed tomography. Extraction of PBMCs used roughly 9.3 ml of fresh peripheral blood. V and J are TRBV19 and TRBJ2-3; 13 bases match TRBD2. Sequences were obtained from blood. The clonotype originates from a man aged 45-60 years with Graves' hyperthyroidism. The chain's CDR3 is CATARTSGRASTDTQYF. CDR3 nucleotides: TGTGCCACCGCGAGGACTAGCGGGAGAGCTAGCACAGATACGCAGTATTTT.